These 21 T cell receptor beta chains originate from one sample sequenced in a study of T cells after yellow fever vaccination. A single record per CDR3 protein comes from TCRdb applying MiXCR to the 5' RACE reads. The sample contains approximately 300,000 distinct CDR3 sequences, around 6.8% of which appear only once. The starting material was PBMCs, obtained roughly 46 days after the first yellow fever vaccination. The receptors originated from a man younger than 30 who received the YFV17D yellow fever vaccine.

This clonotype was detected many times. The chain's CDR3 is CASSYSGEFGTSGPTDTQYF. Here the CDR3 DNA reads TGTGCCAGCAGTTACTCTGGGGAGTTCGGGACTAGCGGGCCCACAGATACGCAGTATTTT. The rearrangement joins TRBV6-2 or TRBV6-3 to TRBJ2-3; 12 bases line up with TRBD2. The junction had 12 bases not matched to a gene; V was cut back by 0 bases and J by 2 bases. Germline assignment: CDR1 MNHEY and CDR2 SVGEGT. The CDR3 spans 20 residues.

This clonotype came up a few times. The DNA of the CDR3 is TGTGCCAGCAGCTTACGGCCTCCGGGGGCTCGGAACACTGAAGCTTTCTTT. Its protein is CASSLRPPGARNTEAFF. The chain couples TRBV7-2 to TRBJ1-1; a weak D match, TRBD1 (6 bases). Germline CDR1 is SGHTA and CDR2 is FQGNSA. Deletions cut 2 bases from V and 1 base from J, with 17 bases between. This CDR3 has 17 amino acids.

The rearrangement uses TRBV5-4 and TRBJ2-6; D unresolved. Between the trimmed V and J ends, which lost 4 bases and 2 bases, there was a span of 10 bases. CDR3 length: 15 amino acids. Germline-derived CDR1 and CDR2 are SGHNT and YYREEE (reference sequence). Here the CDR3 reads CASSGQATGANVLTF. In nucleotides, the CDR3 is TGTGCCAGCAGCGGGCAGGCGACTGGGGCCAACGTCCTGACTTTC.

This clonotype turned up a few times. The rearrangement links TRBV6-2 or TRBV6-3 to TRBJ2-2; D is perhaps TRBD1 (6 bases). Trimming removed 3 bases from V and 4 bases from J, with 15 bases in between. CDR1 and CDR2 (germline): MNHEY, SVGEGT. This CDR3 spans 16 amino acids. The CDR3 loop is CASSYPTGWATGELFF. The CDR3 DNA reads as TGTGCCAGCAGTTATCCCACAGGGTGGGCCACCGGGGAGCTGTTTTTT.

This clonotype was seen a handful of times. This chain joins TRBV30 and TRBJ2-7; 13 bases are shared with TRBD2. V was pared by 5 bases and J by 3 bases, with 7 bases of the junction left unmatched. Germline CDR1 GTSNPN, CDR2 SVGIG (reference sequence). CDR3 length equals 15 residues. The CDR3 spells CAWVPTSGGSYEQYF. The CDR3 DNA reads TGTGCCTGGGTCCCGACTAGCGGGGGGAGCTACGAGCAGTACTTC.

This clonotype was counted a few times. The rearrangement uses TRBV12-3 or TRBV12-4 and TRBJ1-2, with 7 positions matching TRBD1. This CDR3 region has 13 residues. Germline trimming cut 6 bases from V and 7 bases from J; bases unmatched to any gene: 8. The CDR3 is CASSPTGVSGYTF. The CDR3 bases are TGTGCCAGCAGCCCTACAGGGGTATCTGGCTACACCTTC.

This clonotype was counted a few times. The CDR3 loop is CASSYSINSQHF. Here the CDR3 DNA reads TGTGCCAGCAGTTACTCGATCAATAGCCAGCATTTT. This chain joins TRBV6-2 or TRBV6-3 and TRBJ1-5; no firm D call. The CDR3 consists of 12 residues. The germline V gene encodes CDR1 MNHEY and CDR2 SVGEGT. V was cut by 0 bases and J by 12 bases, with 9 bases left in between.

This clonotype was observed a few times. The chain employs TRBV7-2 and TRBJ2-7, with 11 bases lining up with TRBD2. Per germline, CDR1 SGHTA and CDR2 FQGNSA. V trimming: 5 bases; J trimming: 1 base; junction bases outside the gene matches: 4. The CDR3 is 15 amino acids. The CDR3 region has the DNA TGTGCCAGCAGCATTAGCGGGGGGGAATCCTACGAGCAGTACTTC. Protein product: CASSISGGESYEQYF.

The table lists this clonotype with a few counts. CDR3 sequence: CSARGTKSTDTQYF. Written as DNA, the CDR3 is TGCAGTGCTAGGGGGACAAAGAGCACAGATACGCAGTATTTT. The chain employs TRBV20-1 and TRBJ2-3, with D tentatively TRBD1 (6 bases). CDR1 DFQATT and CDR2 SNEGSKA come from the germline V gene (reference sequence). Trimming took off 3 bases at V and 0 bases at J, with 10 bases between the two ends. This CDR3 is 14 amino acids long.

By frequency in the sample, this clonotype is medium-sized. The J gene is TRBJ2-1, the V gene TRBV6-2 or TRBV6-3; 9 bases fit TRBD2. Germline CDR1 MNHEY, CDR2 SVGEGT. Losses at the gene ends were 2 bases for V and 7 bases for J; bases not matched to a gene: 6. The CDR3 runs 15 residues. In DNA form, the CDR3 reads TGTGCCAGCAGTTACGAGGTAGCGGGGGCAAATGAGCAGTTCTTC. This codes for CASSYEVAGANEQFF.

CDR3 protein: CASEARAGGNEQFF. The CDR3 region has the DNA TGTGCCTCGGAAGCGAGGGCGGGGGGAAATGAGCAGTTCTTC. The chain couples TRBV30 to TRBJ2-1, with 8 bases matching TRBD2. The CDR3 spans 14 residues. Germline V CDR1 and CDR2: GTSNPN, SVGIG (reference sequence). V lost 7 bases, J lost 7 bases, and 12 bases stayed unmatched.

The chain recombines TRBV3-1 with TRBJ2-1, with TRBD2 as a possible D gene (6 bases). This CDR3 has 18 residues. Germline V gene data show CDR1 as LGHDT and CDR2 as YNNKEL (reference sequence). Trimming took 1 base from V and 4 from J, leaving 20 bases between them. The CDR3 protein is CASSQAPRPGGVYNEQFF. The CDR3 DNA is TGTGCCAGCAGCCAAGCCCCTCGACCTGGCGGGGTGTACAATGAGCAGTTCTTC.

This clonotype came up many times. The chain is built from TRBV5-1 and TRBJ1-1, with no clear D. This CDR3 is 14 amino acids long. Germline-derived CDR1 and CDR2 are SGHRS and YFSETQ. V shed 4 bases and J shed 5 bases, with 15 bases lying between them. The DNA of the CDR3 is TGCGCCAGCAGCGGGGAACCCACGGAGACTGAAGCTTTCTTT. Encoded protein: CASSGEPTETEAFF.

This clonotype occurred a few times. The rearrangement uses TRBV21-1 and TRBJ2-7; no DNA check was done on the table's D call, TRBD1. TRBV21-1 has pseudogene status. The CDR3 is 15 residues long. CDR3 DNA sequence: TGTGCCAGCAGTAAAGCAAACAGGGATTGCTACGAGCAGTACTTC. Protein product: CASSKANRDCYEQYF.

The V call is TRBV20-1, the J call TRBJ2-1; D tentatively fits TRBD1 or TRBD2 (5 bases each). In germline, CDR1 is DFQATT, CDR2 SNEGSKA (reference sequence). Trimming shortened V by 3 bases and J by 7 bases, and 13 bases separated the two germline ends. CDR3 size: 13 residues. Here the CDR3 reads CSARGTPRNEQFF. CDR3 DNA: TGCAGTGCTAGGGGGACCCCGCGGAATGAGCAGTTCTTC.

The chain carries TRBV11-2 and TRBJ2-7; a possible D gene is TRBD1 (5 bases). Germline V gene sequence: CDR1 SGHAT, CDR2 FQNNGV. Trimming shortened V by 8 bases and J by 6 bases, and 23 bases separated the two germline ends. The CDR3 is 15 residues long. Written as DNA, the CDR3 is TGTGCCAGCTCACCCCCCAGGCAGGGCCAGGGCGAGCAGTACTTC. It codes for CASSPPRQGQGEQYF.

This clonotype appeared a few times. This chain uses TRBV24-1 with TRBJ2-3; tentatively, D is TRBD1 or TRBD2 (5 bases each). Trimming shortened V by 2 bases and J by 6 bases, and 23 bases separated the two germline ends. Germline lookup yields CDR1 KGHDR and CDR2 SFDVKD. The CDR3 sequence is 18 residues long. CDR3 sequence: CATSDSGTGVHLLDTQYF. The DNA for the CDR3 is TGTGCCACCAGTGATTCAGGGACCGGGGTGCACCTTTTGGATACGCAGTATTTT.

Of note for this clonotype: A much larger clone sits a single nucleotide away, making a read error possible. The CDR3 region is CASSARSTWELFF. The CDR3 DNA is TGTGCCAGCAGCGCGCGATCCACCTGGGAGCTGTTTTTT. The chain is built from TRBV3-1 and TRBJ2-2; unclear D gene. Germline loops: CDR1 LGHDT, CDR2 YNNKEL (reference sequence). The CDR3 contains 13 residues. Full variable domain (rest looked up from reference TRBV3-1 and TRBJ2-2): DTAVSQTPKYLVTQMGNDKSIKCEQNLGHDTMYWYKQDSKKFLKIMFSYNNKELIINETVPNRFSPKSPDKAHLNLHINSLELGDSAVYFCASSARSTWELFFGEGSRLTVL.

This clonotype was found a few times. The chain couples TRBV7-2 to TRBJ2-3; TRBD2 matches 16 bases. Germline CDR1 is SGHTA and CDR2 is FQGNSA. The CDR3 totals 16 residues. The V gene end was trimmed by 5 bases and the J gene end by 5 bases; junction bases not matched to a gene: 4. The CDR3 nucleotides read TGTGCCAGCAGCCCGGGACTAGCGGGGGGGATAGATACGCAGTATTTT. It specifies CASSPGLAGGIDTQYF.

This sequence joins TRBV4-2 and TRBJ2-5, with D tentatively TRBD1 (6 bases). V lost 6 bases and J 4 bases, leaving 18 bases between the germline ends. Germline loops: CDR1 LGHNA, CDR2 YNFKEQ. The CDR3 extends over 15 amino acids. The CDR3 region is CASRGPGHGGETQYF. CDR3 coding DNA: TGTGCCAGCAGAGGGCCGGGACATGGGGGAGAGACCCAGTACTTC.

The chain links TRBV7-3 to TRBJ1-6; D ambiguous. This CDR3 contains 12 residues. V was trimmed by 2 bases and J by 10 bases, leaving 6 bases between them. Germline CDR1 is SGHTA and CDR2 is FQGTGA. CDR3 region: CASSLFVSPLHF. Here the CDR3 DNA reads TGTGCCAGCAGCTTATTCGTCTCACCCCTCCACTTT. Variable domain in full (rest from reference TRBV7-3 and TRBJ1-6): GAGVSQTPSNKVTEKGKYVELRCDPISGHTALYWYRQSLGQGPEFLIYFQGTGAADDSGLPNDRFFAVRPEGSVSTLKIQRTERGDSAVYLCASSLFVSPLHFGNGTRLTVT.